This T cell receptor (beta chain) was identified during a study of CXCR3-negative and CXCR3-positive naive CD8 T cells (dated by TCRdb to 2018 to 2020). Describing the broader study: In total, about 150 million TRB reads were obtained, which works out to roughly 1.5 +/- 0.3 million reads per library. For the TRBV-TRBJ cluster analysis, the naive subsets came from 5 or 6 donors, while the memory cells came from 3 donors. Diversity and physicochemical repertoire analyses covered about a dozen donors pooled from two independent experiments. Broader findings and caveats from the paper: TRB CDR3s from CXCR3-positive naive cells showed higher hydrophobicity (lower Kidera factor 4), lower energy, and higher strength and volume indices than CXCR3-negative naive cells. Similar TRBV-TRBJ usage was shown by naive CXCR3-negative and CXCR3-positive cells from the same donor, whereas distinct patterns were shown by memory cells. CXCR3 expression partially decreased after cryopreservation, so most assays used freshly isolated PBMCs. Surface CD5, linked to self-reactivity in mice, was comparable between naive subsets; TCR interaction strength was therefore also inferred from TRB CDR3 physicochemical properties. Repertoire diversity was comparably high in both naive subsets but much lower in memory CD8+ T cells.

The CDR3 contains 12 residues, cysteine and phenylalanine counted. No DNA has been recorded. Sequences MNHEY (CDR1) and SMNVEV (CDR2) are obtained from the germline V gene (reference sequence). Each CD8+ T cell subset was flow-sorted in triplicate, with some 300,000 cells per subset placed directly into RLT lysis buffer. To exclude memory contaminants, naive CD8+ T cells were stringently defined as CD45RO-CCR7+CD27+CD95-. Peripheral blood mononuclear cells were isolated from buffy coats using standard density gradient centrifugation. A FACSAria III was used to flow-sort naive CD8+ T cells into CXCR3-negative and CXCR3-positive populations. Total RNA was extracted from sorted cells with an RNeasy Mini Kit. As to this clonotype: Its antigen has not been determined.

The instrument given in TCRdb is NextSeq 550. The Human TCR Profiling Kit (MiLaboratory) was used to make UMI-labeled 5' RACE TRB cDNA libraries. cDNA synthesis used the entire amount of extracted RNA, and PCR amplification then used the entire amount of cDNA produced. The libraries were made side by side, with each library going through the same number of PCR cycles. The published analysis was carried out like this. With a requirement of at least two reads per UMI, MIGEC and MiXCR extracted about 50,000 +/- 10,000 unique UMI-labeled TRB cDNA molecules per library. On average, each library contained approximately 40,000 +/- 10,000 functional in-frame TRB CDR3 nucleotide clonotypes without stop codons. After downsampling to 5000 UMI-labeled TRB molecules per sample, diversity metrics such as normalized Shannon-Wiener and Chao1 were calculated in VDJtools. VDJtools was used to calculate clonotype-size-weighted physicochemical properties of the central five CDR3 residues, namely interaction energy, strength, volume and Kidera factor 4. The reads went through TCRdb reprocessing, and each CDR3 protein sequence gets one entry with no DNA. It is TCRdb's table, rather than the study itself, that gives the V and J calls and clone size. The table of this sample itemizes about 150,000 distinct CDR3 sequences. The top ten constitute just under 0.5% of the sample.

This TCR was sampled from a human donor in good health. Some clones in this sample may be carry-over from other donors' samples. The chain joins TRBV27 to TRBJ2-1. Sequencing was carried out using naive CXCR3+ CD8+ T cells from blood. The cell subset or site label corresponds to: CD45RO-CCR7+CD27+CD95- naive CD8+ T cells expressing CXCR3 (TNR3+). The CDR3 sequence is CASSQKYNEQFF.